This T cell receptor beta chain was obtained from a study of cytomegalovirus exposure and HLA in healthy donors. The PCR employed 60 Vbeta primers together with 13 Jbeta primers. The repertoire was sequenced with immunoSEQ multiplex PCR; TCRdb's copy has only in-frame clones and lacks some. The data hold roughly 180,000 clones, with just under 80% observed a single time. The V gene end was trimmed by 3 bases and the J gene end by 0 bases; junction bases not matched to a gene: 15. Germline V gene sequence: CDR1 MDHEN, CDR2 SYDVKM. This CDR3 is 22 amino acids long. The chain is built from TRBV28 and TRBJ2-1; 15 bases fit TRBD2. The clonotype comes from a man aged 25-40 years in good health and CMV-seronegative. The sequenced material came from PBMCs. The CDR3 DNA reads as TGTGCCAGCAGTTTTTGGGAAGGACTAGCGGGGGGGTACAAAAGCTCCTACAATGAGCAGTTCTTC. It is translated as CASSFWEGLAGGYKSSYNEQFF.